The T cell receptor (beta chain) under discussion was sequenced for a study of T cells in Graves' hyperthyroidism and ophthalmopathy (dated by TCRdb to 2018 to 2020). Some background on the complete study: Peripheral blood samples were taken at initial diagnosis, before any treatment was given. Following sampling, methimazole starting at 30 mg daily was given to hyperthyroidism patients, and high-dose intravenous methylprednisolone was given to ophthalmopathy patients. The paper describes TCR Vbeta CDR3 sequencing of 130 to 150 peripheral blood samples, made up of 43 ophthalmopathy patients, roughly 80 hyperthyroidism patients and about 17 progressor patients. The study also compared thyroid tissue and blood T-cell repertoires from more than 5 Graves' hyperthyroidism patients. Prospective prediction of ophthalmopathy was tested in an independent validation cohort consisting of roughly 20 hyperthyroidism patients and more than 15 patients who later progressed to ophthalmopathy. The roughly 90 discovery patients were divided at random into training and test sets in a 7:3 ratio. A discovery cohort of fewer than 110 patients, approximately 45 with Graves' ophthalmopathy and approximately 55 with stable Graves' hyperthyroidism, was used to find distinguishing TCR V-J signatures. Study-wide conclusions, independent of this receptor: Most expanded thyroid clonotypes (frequency above 0.001) were also detected in blood, suggesting blood repertoires may reflect thyroid immune responses. Ophthalmopathy was separated from stable hyperthyroidism by a 13 V-J signature model, with 87.88% sensitivity and roughly 81% specificity obtained in cross-validation and 80%/75% obtained in testing. During validation, the model predicted progression to ophthalmopathy a median of about 6.3 months ahead of onset, with almost 71% sensitivity and 72.22% specificity. Sample size was not statistically predetermined, and investigators were not blinded to group allocation.

Ophthalmopathy patients had moderately to severely active disease, Clinical Activity Score of at least 3, NOSPECS grade of at least 4, and duration under 3 months. Any patient with an uncontrolled infection, another autoimmune disease, pregnancy or lactation was excluded. Diagnoses were established on the basis of clinical symptoms, serum thyroxine and TRAb, thyroid ultrasound, and orbital computed tomography. PBMCs were separated from roughly 9.3 ml of fresh peripheral blood using Ficoll-Paque density gradient centrifugation. Trizol reagent was used to extract total RNA, and RNA quality was then checked on an Agilent 2100 Bioanalyzer. At the junction V is shortened by 5 bases and J by 3 bases, with 14 bases in between. The CDR3 has 14 amino acids, counting the end cysteine and phenylalanine. The kept DNA is CDR3 alone, 42 bases in frame from the first base. This clonotype was observed many times. Its antigen has not been determined. Per-nucleotide qualities are absent, and no much larger clonotype sits a single base away.

The TCR beta CDR3 regions were amplified from the RNA transcripts. The first round of RT-PCR for the TCR CDR3 was performed with the HTBI primer set and the Qiagen OneStep RT-PCR kit. Libraries were constructed in a second round of multiplex PCR, after which size selection and purification were performed. Libraries were sequenced paired-end with 100 bp reads on an Illumina HiSeq2000. Regarding the original processing steps: Raw data were processed with SOAPnuke, discarding reads with adapters, uncalled bases, mean Phred below 15, or no exact constant-primer or identifier match. COPE v1.2.5 was used to merge high-quality paired reads, and clonotypes were defined as unique nucleotide sequences. MiTCR v1.1 was used to align the clonotypes against IMGT TRBV, TRBD and TRBJ reference segments. The analysis included only V-J combinations with a frequency above 0.0001, which together covered roughly 99% of the repertoires. A TCS score was defined as the ratio of F50 (clonal expansion) to E x V (chaos), with BLOSUM62-based TCRdist applied between CDR3 peptides within each V-J. Welch's t-statistics and random forest reduced 500 to 650 V-J features to 13, which were used in a naive Bayes classifier (R e1071). The similarity between thyroid and blood repertoires was quantified using the Morisita-Horn index. TCRdb redid the processing of the public reads, applying fastp at Q25 and MiXCR, and retained in-frame beta chains. Every CDR3 protein is listed once, alongside the most common genes and DNA of its rows. The V and J calls and clone size are TCRdb's, not the authors'. This sample lists approximately 610,000 distinct CDR3 sequences; roughly 14% were detected once. The ten largest clonotypes hold about 4.5% of the sample.

The chain couples TRBV12-3 or TRBV12-4 to TRBJ2-7; 5 matching bases give a weak D call of TRBD2. The sample comprised blood. This TCR was recovered from a woman aged 35 to 49 with Graves' ophthalmopathy. This receptor carries the CDR3 CASSLDYPNYEQYF. The bases read TGTGCCAGCAGTCTAGACTACCCAAACTACGAGCAGTACTTC.